Sequencing of this T cell receptor (beta chain) was carried out in a study of shared clonotypes between healthy human individuals. Overall study: Two female and a few male donors aged 18 to 49 were enrolled.

The germline V gene encodes CDR1 SGDLS and CDR2 YYNGEE. The length of the CDR3 is 15 residues. V lost 0 bases, J lost 3 bases, and 13 bases lay in between. Study observations and caveats: Sequencing depth was predicted to influence how clonotypes are shared among donors. In this cohort, only blood was sampled, and tissue repertoires likely differ. Unshared clonotypes carried lower generation probabilities than those common to all four donors.

Sequenced by immunoSEQ multiplex PCR; TCRdb stores in-frame clones only, minus some. Altogether 2 million to 2.5 million clones are present, over 85% being singletons, with the ten largest covering about 0.39%. For this clone: The antigen is undetermined.

The chain couples TRBV9 to TRBJ2-7; TRBD1 is a possible D gene (7 bases). The sample was naive CD4+ T cells from PBMCs. Subset denoted: CD45RA+ positively selected. The clonotype comes from a man between 18 and 29 years old in good health. Some clones in this sample may be carry-over from other donors' samples. CDR3 residues: CASSVGVQGGYEQYF. The DNA of the CDR3 is TGTGCCAGCAGCGTAGGGGTCCAGGGGGGCTACGAGCAGTACTTC.